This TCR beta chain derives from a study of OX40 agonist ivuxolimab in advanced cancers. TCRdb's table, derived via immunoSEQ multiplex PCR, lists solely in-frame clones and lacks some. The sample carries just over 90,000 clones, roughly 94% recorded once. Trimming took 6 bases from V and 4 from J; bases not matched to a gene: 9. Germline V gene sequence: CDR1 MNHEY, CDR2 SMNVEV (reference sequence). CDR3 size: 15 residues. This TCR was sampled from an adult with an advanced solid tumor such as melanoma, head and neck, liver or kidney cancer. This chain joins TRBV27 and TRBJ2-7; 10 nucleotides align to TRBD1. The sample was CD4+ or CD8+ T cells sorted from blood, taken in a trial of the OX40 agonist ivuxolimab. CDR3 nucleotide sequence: TGTGCCAGCAGCACACCGGGACAGGGGAAATACGAGCAGTACTTC. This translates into CASSTPGQGKYEQYF.